One sample yielded the 9 T cell receptor beta chains listed below, sequenced in a study of blood T cell repertoires in COVID-19. The repertoire was sequenced with immunoSEQ multiplex PCR; TCRdb's copy has only in-frame clones and lacks some. Here the sample spans 110,000 or so clones, 87% being singletons. The sequenced material came from peripheral blood. The receptors were sampled from a human donor in a cohort sampled during active COVID-19.

The chain links TRBV5-1 to TRBJ1-6, with 7 bases fitting TRBD1. This CDR3 is built from 18 residues. V shed 4 bases and J 0 bases; nucleotides not matched to a gene: 10. Germline V gene sequence: CDR1 SGHRS, CDR2 YFSETQ. The DNA of the CDR3 is TGCGCCAGCAGCCTATCCGGGACAGCGAGCTCCTATAATTCACCCCTCCACTTT. Its protein is CASSLSGTASSYNSPLHF.

The chain couples TRBV6-1 to TRBJ2-6; D not certain. The CDR3 is 17 amino acids. Germline lookup yields CDR1 MNHNS and CDR2 SASEGT. Trimming cost V 1 base and J 0 bases, with 10 bases left between them. The CDR3 loop reads CASSEELVNSGANVLTF. Written as DNA, the CDR3 is TGTGCCAGCAGTGAAGAGTTAGTGAACTCTGGGGCCAACGTCCTGACTTTC.

The chain joins TRBV18 to TRBJ2-3, with TRBD1 matching 7 bases. Germline loops: CDR1 KGHSH, CDR2 LQKENI. The CDR3 totals 15 residues. The J segment lost 6 bases and the V segment lost 1 base, leaving 7 bases of the junction unmatched. CDR3 nucleotides: TGTGCCAGCTCACCACGAGGGACAGCCATGGATACGCAGTATTTT. It codes for CASSPRGTAMDTQYF.

The V call is TRBV5-8, the J call TRBJ2-5; 7 nucleotides agree with TRBD1. This CDR3 spans 17 amino acids. V dropped 0 bases and J dropped 0; count of bases not matched to a gene: 8. CDR1 and CDR2 (germline): SGHTS, YDEGEE. The CDR3 DNA sequence: TGTGCCAGCAGCTTGGCCTTAGGGGGCTTAAACCAAGAGACCCAGTACTTC. Translation: CASSLALGGLNQETQYF. The full variable domain, its missing parts supplied by reference TRBV5-8 and TRBJ2-5, is EAGVTQSPTHLIKTRGQQATLRCSPISGHTSVYWYQQALGLGLQFLLWYDEGEERNRGNFPPRFSGRQFPNYSSELNVNALELEDSALYLCASSLALGGLNQETQYFGPGTRLLVL.

The V call is TRBV19, the J call TRBJ2-1; TRBD1 matches 9 bases. Germline trimming cut 7 bases from V and 7 bases from J; bases unmatched to any gene: 17. The CDR3 length is 17 residues. The V gene's germline CDR1 is LNHDA and CDR2 SQIVND (reference sequence). The DNA of the CDR3 is TGTGCCAGTACCTCCCCCTCCACCGGGACAGGGTCTAATGAGCAGTTCTTC. This codes for CASTSPSTGTGSNEQFF.

This sequence joins TRBV4-1 and TRBJ1-2, with D tentatively TRBD1 (6 bases). From germline, CDR1 is MGHRA and CDR2 YSYEKL. Trimming took off 2 bases at V and 3 bases at J, with 7 bases between the two ends. The length of the CDR3 is 13 residues. CDR3 region: CASSQTGYYGYTF. CDR3 coding DNA: TGCGCCAGCAGCCAAACAGGGTACTATGGCTACACCTTC.

The CDR3 sequence is CASSFGTGVLTGELFF. The CDR3 DNA follows: TGTGCCAGCAGCTTCGGAACAGGGGTACTCACCGGGGAGCTGTTTTTT. The chain carries TRBV5-4 and TRBJ2-2, with 7 bases identical to TRBD1. The CDR3 is 16 residues long. The germline V gene has CDR1 SGHNT and CDR2 YYREEE (reference sequence). V shed 2 bases and J 4 bases; nucleotides not matched to a gene: 8. Full variable domain (missing parts from reference TRBV5-4 and TRBJ2-2): ETGVTQSPTHLIKTRGQQVTLRCSSQSGHNTVSWYQQALGQGPQFIFQYYREEENGRGNFPPRFSGLQFPNYSSELNVNALELDDSALYLCASSFGTGVLTGELFFGEGSRLTVL.

This chain joins TRBV3-1 (or the pseudogene TRBV3-2) and TRBJ2-1; 9 bases align to TRBD2. The CDR3 is made up of 17 amino acids. Germline CDR1 is LGHDT and CDR2 is YNNKEL (reference sequence). Trimming at V came to 0 bases and at J to 10 bases, leaving 13 bases not matched to a gene. CDR3 sequence reads: CASSQDRLAGASGEQFF. The CDR3 bases are TGTGCCAGCAGCCAAGATCGGTTAGCGGGAGCCTCGGGGGAGCAGTTCTTC.

This rearrangement joins TRBV28 to TRBJ2-7; perhaps TRBD1 as D (6 bases). The CDR3 spans 14 residues. The germline V gene encodes CDR1 MDHEN and CDR2 SYDVKM. V lost 3 bases and J 8 bases, leaving 17 bases between the germline ends. The CDR3 nucleotides read TGTGCCAGCAGTTTTCGAGACAGGTACGGTAAGCAGTACTTC. It encodes CASSFRDRYGKQYF.